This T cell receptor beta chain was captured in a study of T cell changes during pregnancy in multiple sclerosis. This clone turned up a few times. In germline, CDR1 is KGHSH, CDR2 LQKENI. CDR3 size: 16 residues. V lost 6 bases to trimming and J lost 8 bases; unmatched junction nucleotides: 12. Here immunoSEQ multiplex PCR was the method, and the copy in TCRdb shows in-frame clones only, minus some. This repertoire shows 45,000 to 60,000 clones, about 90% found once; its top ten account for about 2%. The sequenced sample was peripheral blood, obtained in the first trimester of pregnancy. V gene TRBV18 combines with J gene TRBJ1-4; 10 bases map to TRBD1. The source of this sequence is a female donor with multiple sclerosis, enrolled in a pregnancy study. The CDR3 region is CASSSRPTGGEEKLFF. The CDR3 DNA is TGTGCCAGCTCTTCCCGACCGACAGGGGGCGAAGAAAAACTGTTTTTT.